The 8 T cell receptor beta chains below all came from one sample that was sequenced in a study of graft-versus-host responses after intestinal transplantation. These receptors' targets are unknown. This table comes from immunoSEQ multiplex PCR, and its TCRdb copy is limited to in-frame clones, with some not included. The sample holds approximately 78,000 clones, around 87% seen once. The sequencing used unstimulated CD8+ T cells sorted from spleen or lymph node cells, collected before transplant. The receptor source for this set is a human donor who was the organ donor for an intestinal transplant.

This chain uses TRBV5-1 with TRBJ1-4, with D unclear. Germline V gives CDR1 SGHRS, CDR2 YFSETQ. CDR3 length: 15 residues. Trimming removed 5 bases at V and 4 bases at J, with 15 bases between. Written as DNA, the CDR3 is TGCGCCAGCAGTTCGTCCGGGCGACGTAATGAAAAACTGTTTTTT. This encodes CASSSSGRRNEKLFF.

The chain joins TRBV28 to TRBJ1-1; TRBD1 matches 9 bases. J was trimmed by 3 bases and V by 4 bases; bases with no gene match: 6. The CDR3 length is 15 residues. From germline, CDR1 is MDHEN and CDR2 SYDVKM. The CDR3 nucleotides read TGTGCCAGCAGTTGGACCGGGACAGGGCACACTGAAGCTTTCTTT. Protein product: CASSWTGTGHTEAFF.

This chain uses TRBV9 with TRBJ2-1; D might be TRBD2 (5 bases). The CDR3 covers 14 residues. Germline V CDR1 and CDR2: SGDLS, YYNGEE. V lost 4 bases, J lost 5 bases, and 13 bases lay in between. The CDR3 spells CASSSRTLNNEQFF. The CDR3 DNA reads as TGTGCCAGCAGCTCCCGGACTCTGAACAATGAGCAGTTCTTC.

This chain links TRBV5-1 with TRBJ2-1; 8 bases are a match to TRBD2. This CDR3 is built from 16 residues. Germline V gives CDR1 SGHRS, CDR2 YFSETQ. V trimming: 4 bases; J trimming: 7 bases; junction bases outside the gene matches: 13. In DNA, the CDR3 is TGCGCCAGCAGCAGCCCCCCCGGGACTAGTTGGAATGAGCAGTTCTTC. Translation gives CASSSPPGTSWNEQFF.

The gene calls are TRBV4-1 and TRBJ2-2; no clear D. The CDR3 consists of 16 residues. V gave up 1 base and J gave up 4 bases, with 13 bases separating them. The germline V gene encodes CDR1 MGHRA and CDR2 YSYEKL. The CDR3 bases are TGCGCCAGCAGCCAAGGGGCTGGGTTGGGCACCGGGGAGCTGTTTTTT. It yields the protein CASSQGAGLGTGELFF.

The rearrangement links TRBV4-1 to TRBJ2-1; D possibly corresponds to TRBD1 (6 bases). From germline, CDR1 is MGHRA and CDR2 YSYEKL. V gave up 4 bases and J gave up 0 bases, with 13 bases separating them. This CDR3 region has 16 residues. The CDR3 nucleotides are TGCGCCAGCAGCCTTTCCGACAGGAGCTCCTACAATGAGCAGTTCTTC. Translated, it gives CASSLSDRSSYNEQFF.

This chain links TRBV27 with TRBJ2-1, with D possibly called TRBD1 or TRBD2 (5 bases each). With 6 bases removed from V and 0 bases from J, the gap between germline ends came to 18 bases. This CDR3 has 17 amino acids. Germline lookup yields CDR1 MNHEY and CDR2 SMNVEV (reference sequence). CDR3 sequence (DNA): TGTGCCAGCAGCCTTGTGGGGGTCTCAAACTCCTACAATGAGCAGTTCTTC. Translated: CASSLVGVSNSYNEQFF.

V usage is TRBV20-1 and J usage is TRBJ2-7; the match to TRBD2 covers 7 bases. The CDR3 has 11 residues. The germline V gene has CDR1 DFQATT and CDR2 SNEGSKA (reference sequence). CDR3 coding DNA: TGCAGCCTCAGGGAGGGCTACGAGCAGTACTTC. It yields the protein CSLREGYEQYF.